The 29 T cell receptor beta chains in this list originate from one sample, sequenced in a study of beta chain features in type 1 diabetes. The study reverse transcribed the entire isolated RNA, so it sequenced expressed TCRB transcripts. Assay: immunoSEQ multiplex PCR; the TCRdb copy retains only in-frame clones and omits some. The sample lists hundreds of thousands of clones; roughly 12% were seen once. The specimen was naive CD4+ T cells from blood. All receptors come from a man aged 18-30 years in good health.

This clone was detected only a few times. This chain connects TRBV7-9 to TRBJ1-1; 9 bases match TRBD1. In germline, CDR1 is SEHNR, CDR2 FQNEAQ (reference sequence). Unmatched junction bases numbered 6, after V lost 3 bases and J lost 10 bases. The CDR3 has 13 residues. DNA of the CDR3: TGTGCCAGCAGCTTTACCACGGACAGGGGAGCTTTCTTT. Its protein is CASSFTTDRGAFF.

The CDR3 region has the DNA TGTGCCAGCAGCTTCTCCGGGACAGGGGGTGAAAAACTGTTTTTT. This encodes CASSFSGTGGEKLFF. The genes are TRBV7-2 and TRBJ1-4; 11 bases map to TRBD1. The V and J ends lost 3 bases and 7 bases, in that order; junction bases with no gene match: 4. CDR3 size: 15 residues. Germline assignment: CDR1 SGHTA and CDR2 FQGNSA.

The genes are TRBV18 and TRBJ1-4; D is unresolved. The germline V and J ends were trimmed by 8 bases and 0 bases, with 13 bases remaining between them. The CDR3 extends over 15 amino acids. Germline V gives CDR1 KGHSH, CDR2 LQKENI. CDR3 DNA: TGTGCCAGCAGCTACGCCCCTCCAACTAATGAAAAACTGTTTTTT. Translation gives CASSYAPPTNEKLFF. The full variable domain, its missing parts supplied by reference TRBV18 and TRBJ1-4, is NAGVMQNPRHLVRRRGQEARLRCSPMKGHSHVYWYRQLPEEGLKFMVYLQKENIIDESGMPKERFSAEFPKEGPSILRIQQVVRGDSAAYFCASSYAPPTNEKLFFGSGTQLSVL.

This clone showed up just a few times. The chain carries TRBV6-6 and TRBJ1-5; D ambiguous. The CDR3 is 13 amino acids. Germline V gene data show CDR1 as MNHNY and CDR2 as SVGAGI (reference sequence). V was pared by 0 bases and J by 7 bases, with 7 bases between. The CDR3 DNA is TGTGCCAGCAGTTACTCGAATCGGCAGCCCCAGCATTTT. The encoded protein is CASSYSNRQPQHF.

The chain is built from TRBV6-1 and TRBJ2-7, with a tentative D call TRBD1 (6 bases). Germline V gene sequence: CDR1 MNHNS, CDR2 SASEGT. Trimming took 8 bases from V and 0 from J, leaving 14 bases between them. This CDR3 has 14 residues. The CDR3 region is CASAGVWSSYEQYF. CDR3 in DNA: TGTGCCAGCGCAGGGGTCTGGAGCTCCTACGAGCAGTACTTC.

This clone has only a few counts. The CDR3 sequence: CASQLNSGNTIYF. The CDR3 bases are TGTGCCAGCCAACTGAACTCTGGAAACACCATATATTTT. V gene TRBV28 combines with J gene TRBJ1-3; D not certain. The CDR3 is 13 residues long. Per the germline V gene, CDR1 is MDHEN and CDR2 is SYDVKM. V was trimmed by 8 bases and J by 0 bases, leaving 8 bases between them.

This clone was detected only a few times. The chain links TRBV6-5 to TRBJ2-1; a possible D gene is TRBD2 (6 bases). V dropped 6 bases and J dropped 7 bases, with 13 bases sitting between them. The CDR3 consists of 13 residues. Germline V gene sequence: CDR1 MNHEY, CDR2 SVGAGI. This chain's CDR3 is CASSPHGGNEQFF. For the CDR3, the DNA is TGTGCCAGCAGCCCCCATGGGGGGAATGAGCAGTTCTTC.

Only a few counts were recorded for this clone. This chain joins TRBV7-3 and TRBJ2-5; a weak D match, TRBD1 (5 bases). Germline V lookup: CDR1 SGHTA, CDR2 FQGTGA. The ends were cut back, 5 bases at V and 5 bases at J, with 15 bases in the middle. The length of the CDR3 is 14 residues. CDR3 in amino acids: CASSIGHAGETQYF. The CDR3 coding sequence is TGTGCCAGCAGCATTGGACATGCTGGGGAGACCCAGTACTTC.

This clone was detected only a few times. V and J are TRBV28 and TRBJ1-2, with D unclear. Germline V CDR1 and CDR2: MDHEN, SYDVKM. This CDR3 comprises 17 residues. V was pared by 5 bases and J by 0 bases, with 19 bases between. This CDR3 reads CASSGGSAGDANYGYTF. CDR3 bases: TGTGCCAGCAGTGGAGGTAGTGCAGGAGACGCTAACTATGGCTACACCTTC.

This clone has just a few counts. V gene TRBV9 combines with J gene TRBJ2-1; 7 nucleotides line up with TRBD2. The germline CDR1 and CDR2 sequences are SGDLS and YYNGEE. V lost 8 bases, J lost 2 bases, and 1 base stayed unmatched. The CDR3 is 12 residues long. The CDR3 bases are TGTGCCAGTGGGGGGGCCTACAATGAGCAGTTCTTC. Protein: CASGGAYNEQFF.

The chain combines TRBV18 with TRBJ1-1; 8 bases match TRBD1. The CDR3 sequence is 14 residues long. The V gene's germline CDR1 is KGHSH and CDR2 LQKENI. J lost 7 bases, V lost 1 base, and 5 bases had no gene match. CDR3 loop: CASSPRDRRSEAFF. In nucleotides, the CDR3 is TGTGCCAGCTCACCACGGGACAGGAGAAGTGAAGCTTTCTTT.

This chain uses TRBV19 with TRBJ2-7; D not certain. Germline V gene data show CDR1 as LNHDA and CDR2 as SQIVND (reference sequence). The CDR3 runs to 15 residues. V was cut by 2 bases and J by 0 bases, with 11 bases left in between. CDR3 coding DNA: TGTGCCAGTAGTATATTAGGCGACTTCTCCTACGAGCAGTACTTC. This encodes CASSILGDFSYEQYF.

CDR3 sequence: CASSLVLASHEQYF. Written as DNA, the CDR3 is TGTGCCAGCAGCTTAGTACTAGCTTCCCACGAGCAGTACTTC. This chain joins TRBV7-2 and TRBJ2-7; D perhaps matches TRBD2 (6 bases). This CDR3 is built from 14 residues. V was pared by 1 base and J by 5 bases, with 12 bases between. Germline V gene lookup returns CDR1 SGHTA and CDR2 FQGNSA.

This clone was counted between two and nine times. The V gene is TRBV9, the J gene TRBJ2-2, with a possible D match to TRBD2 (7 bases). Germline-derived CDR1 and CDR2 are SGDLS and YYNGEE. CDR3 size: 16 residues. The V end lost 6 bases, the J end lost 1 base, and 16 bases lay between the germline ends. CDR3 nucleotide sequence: TGTGCCAGCAATGGAGGGGGGGCCGAGAACACCGGGGAGCTGTTTTTT. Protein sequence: CASNGGGAENTGELFF. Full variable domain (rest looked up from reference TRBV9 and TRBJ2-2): DSGVTQTPKHLITATGQRVTLRCSPRSGDLSVYWYQQSLDQGLQFLIQYYNGEERAKGNILERFSAQQFPDLHSELNLSSLELGDSALYFCASNGGGAENTGELFFGEGSRLTVL.

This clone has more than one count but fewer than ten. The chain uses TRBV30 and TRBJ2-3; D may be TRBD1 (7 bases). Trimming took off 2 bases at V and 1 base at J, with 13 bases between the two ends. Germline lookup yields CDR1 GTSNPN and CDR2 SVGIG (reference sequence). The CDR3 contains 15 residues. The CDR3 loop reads CAWSRGGGGTDTQYF. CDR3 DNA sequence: TGTGCCTGGAGTCGCGGAGGGGGCGGCACAGATACGCAGTATTTT.

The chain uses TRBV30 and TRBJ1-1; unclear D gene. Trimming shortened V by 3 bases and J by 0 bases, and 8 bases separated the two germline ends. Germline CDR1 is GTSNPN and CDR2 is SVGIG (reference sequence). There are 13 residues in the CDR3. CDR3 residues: CAWRVQLNTEAFF. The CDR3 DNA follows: TGTGCCTGGAGGGTACAGTTGAACACTGAAGCTTTCTTT.

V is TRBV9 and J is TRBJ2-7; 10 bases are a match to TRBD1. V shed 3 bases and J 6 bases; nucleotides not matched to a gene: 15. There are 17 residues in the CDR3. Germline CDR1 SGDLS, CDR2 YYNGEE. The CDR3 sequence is CASSDPRSRQGAGEQYF. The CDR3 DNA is TGTGCCAGCAGCGACCCTCGTTCGAGACAGGGGGCTGGCGAGCAGTACTTC.

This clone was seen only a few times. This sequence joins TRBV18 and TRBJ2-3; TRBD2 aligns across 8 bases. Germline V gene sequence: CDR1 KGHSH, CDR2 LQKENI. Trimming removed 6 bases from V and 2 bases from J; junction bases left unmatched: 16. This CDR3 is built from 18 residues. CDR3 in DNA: TGTGCCAGCTCCCTCACTATTAGCGGGACATTACTCACAGATACGCAGTATTTT. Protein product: CASSLTISGTLLTDTQYF.

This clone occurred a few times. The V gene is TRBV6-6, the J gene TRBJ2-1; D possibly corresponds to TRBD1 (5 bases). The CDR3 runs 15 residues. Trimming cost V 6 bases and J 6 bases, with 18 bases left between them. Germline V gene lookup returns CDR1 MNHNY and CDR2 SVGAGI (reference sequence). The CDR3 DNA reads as TGTGCCAGCAGATCGCCCCGGCAGGGAATCAATGAGCAGTTCTTC. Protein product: CASRSPRQGINEQFF.

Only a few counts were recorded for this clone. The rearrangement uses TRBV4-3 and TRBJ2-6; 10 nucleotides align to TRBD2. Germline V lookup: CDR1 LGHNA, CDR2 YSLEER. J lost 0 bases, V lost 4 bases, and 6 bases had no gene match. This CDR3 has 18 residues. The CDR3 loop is CASSRLAGALSGANVLTF. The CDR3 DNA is TGCGCCAGCAGCCGCCTAGCGGGGGCCCTCTCTGGGGCCAACGTCCTGACTTTC.

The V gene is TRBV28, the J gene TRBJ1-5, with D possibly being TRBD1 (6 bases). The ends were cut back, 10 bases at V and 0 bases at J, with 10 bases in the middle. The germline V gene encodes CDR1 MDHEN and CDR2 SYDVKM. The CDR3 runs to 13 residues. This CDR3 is CAIQGNSNQPQHF. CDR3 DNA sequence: TGTGCCATACAGGGAAATAGCAATCAGCCCCAGCATTTT.

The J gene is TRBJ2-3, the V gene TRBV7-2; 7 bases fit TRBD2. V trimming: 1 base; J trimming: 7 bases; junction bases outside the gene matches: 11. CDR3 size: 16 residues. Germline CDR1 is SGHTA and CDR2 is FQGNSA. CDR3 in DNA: TGTGCCAGCAGCTTAGTCGGCGGGGGACCTCCCAATACGCAGTATTTT. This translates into CASSLVGGGPPNTQYF. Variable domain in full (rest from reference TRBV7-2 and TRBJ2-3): GAGVSQSPSNKVTEKGKDVELRCDPISGHTALYWYRQSLGQGLEFLIYFQGNSAPDKSGLPSDRFSAERTGGSVSTLTIQRTQQEDSAVYLCASSLVGGGPPNTQYFGPGTRLTVL.

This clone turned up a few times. The CDR3 here is CASSINADTGELFF. CDR3 DNA sequence: TGTGCCAGCAGCATAAACGCGGATACCGGGGAGCTGTTTTTT. The rearrangement links TRBV7-2 to TRBJ2-2; D gene unclear. Germline CDR1 SGHTA, CDR2 FQGNSA. Trimming took off 5 bases at V and 5 bases at J, with 12 bases between the two ends. The length of the CDR3 is 14 residues.

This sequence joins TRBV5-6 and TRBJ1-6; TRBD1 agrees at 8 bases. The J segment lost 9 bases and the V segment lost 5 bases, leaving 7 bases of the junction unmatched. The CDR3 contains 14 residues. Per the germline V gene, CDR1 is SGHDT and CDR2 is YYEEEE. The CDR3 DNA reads TGTGCCAGCAGGACAACAGGGGGGGTTTCACCCCTCCACTTT. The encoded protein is CASRTTGGVSPLHF. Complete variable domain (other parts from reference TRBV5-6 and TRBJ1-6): DAGVTQSPTHLIKTRGQQVTLRCSPKSGHDTVSWYQQALGQGPQFIFQYYEEEERQRGNFPDRFSGHQFPNYSSELNVNALLLGDSALYLCASRTTGGVSPLHFGNGTRLTVT.

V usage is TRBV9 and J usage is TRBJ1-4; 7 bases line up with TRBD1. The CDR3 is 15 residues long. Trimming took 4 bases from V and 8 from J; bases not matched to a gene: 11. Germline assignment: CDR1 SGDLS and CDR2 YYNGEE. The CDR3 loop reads CASSTRQGLREKLFF. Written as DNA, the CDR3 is TGTGCCAGCAGCACCCGACAGGGTCTGAGAGAAAAACTGTTTTTT.

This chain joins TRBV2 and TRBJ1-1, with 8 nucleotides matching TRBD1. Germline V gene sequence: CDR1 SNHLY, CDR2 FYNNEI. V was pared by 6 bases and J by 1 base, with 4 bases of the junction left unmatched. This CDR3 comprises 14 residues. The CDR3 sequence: CASRQGEENTEAFF. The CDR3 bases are TGTGCCAGCAGACAGGGGGAGGAGAACACTGAAGCTTTCTTT.

The chain's CDR3 is CASSVDRAIQETQYF. CDR3 nucleotides: TGCGCCAGCAGCGTTGACAGGGCGATCCAAGAGACCCAGTACTTC. This chain connects TRBV5-1 to TRBJ2-5; 7 nucleotides align to TRBD1. CDR1 and CDR2 from the germline V gene are SGHRS and YFSETQ. The junction had 7 bases not matched to a gene; V was cut back by 4 bases and J by 1 base. CDR3 size: 15 residues.

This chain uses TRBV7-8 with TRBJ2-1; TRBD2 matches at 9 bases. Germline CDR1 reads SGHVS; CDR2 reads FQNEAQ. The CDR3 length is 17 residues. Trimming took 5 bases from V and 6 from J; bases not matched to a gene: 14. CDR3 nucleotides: TGTGCCAGCAGCGCCCGCCGTTTTAGCGGGAGAGGCAATGAGCAGTTCTTC. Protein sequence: CASSARRFSGRGNEQFF. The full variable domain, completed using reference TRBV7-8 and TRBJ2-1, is GAGVSQSPRYKVAKRGQDVALRCDPISGHVSLFWYQQALGQGPEFLTYFQNEAQLDKSGLPSDRFFAERPEGSVSTLKIQRTQQEDSAVYLCASSARRFSGRGNEQFFGPGTRLTVL.

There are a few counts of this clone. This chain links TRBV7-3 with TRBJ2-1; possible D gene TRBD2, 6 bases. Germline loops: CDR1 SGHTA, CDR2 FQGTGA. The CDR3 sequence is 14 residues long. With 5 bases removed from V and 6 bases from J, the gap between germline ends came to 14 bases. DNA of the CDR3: TGTGCCAGCAGCCTGACTAGTAGCGGCAATGAGCAGTTCTTC. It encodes CASSLTSSGNEQFF.